The 26 T cell receptor beta chains below all came from one sample that was sequenced in a study of control samples from healthy donors and cancer patients. Assay: immunoSEQ multiplex PCR; the TCRdb copy retains only in-frame clones and omits some. This table has about 150,000 clones, over 85% appearing once. Sequencing was carried out using blood. All receptors come from a man aged 18 to 29 in good health.

The gene calls are TRBV11-3 and TRBJ2-5, with 7 bases identical to TRBD2. The CDR3 length is 14 residues. Germline V gene data show CDR1 as SGHNT and CDR2 as YENEEA. V was clipped by 3 bases and J by 0 bases; unmatched bases: 1. Here the CDR3 DNA reads TGTGCCAGCAGCTTGGGGGGGAACCAAGAGACCCAGTACTTC. It encodes CASSLGGNQETQYF.

The genes are TRBV5-1 and TRBJ2-1, with TRBD2 matching 7 bases. V shed 0 bases and J 0 bases; nucleotides not matched to a gene: 9. This CDR3 region has 18 residues. The germline gives CDR1 SGHRS, CDR2 YFSETQ. This chain's CDR3 is CASSLVTSYLSSYNEQFF. The CDR3 DNA follows: TGCGCCAGCAGCTTGGTGACTAGCTATCTTAGCTCCTACAATGAGCAGTTCTTC. The full variable domain, with the rest looked up from reference TRBV5-1 and TRBJ2-1, is KAGVTQTPRYLIKTRGQQVTLSCSPISGHRSVSWYQQTPGQGLQFLFEYFSETQRNKGNFPGRFSGRQFSNSRSEMNVSTLELGDSALYLCASSLVTSYLSSYNEQFFGPGTRLTVL.

The CDR3 region is CASSITGVTNQPQHF. The CDR3 region has the DNA TGTGCCAGTAGCATTACAGGGGTGACCAATCAGCCCCAGCATTTT. V gene TRBV19 combines with J gene TRBJ1-5; TRBD1 aligns across 7 bases. The CDR3 has 15 amino acids. The ends lost 6 bases at V and 3 bases at J; junction bases unmatched: 8. Per the germline V gene, CDR1 is LNHDA and CDR2 is SQIVND (reference sequence).

This clone has a single count. The gene calls are TRBV29-1 and TRBJ2-7; no definite D call. The ends were cut back, 3 bases at V and 0 bases at J, with 15 bases in the middle. Germline lookup yields CDR1 SQVTM and CDR2 ANQGSEA. The CDR3 has 15 amino acids. The CDR3 nucleotides read TGCAGCGTTGACATGGCGAGTGGCGGCTCCTACGAGCAGTACTTC. This encodes CSVDMASGGSYEQYF.

The J gene is TRBJ2-7, the V gene TRBV7-9, with no clear D. Germline CDR1 is SEHNR and CDR2 is FQNEAQ (reference sequence). This CDR3 region has 15 residues. V lost 0 bases and J lost 2, with 11 bases in between. The DNA for the CDR3 is TGTGCCAGCAGCTTAGCGGTAGGGAAAGCCTACGAGCAGTACTTC. It specifies CASSLAVGKAYEQYF.

The rearrangement joins TRBV9 to TRBJ2-5; TRBD1 aligns across 9 bases. This CDR3 contains 15 residues. CDR1 is SGDLS, CDR2 YYNGEE, per germline. V lost 4 bases, J lost 5 bases, and 9 bases stayed unmatched. The CDR3 DNA follows: TGTGCCAGCAGCCCCGGGACAGGGAGTGGGGAGACCCAGTACTTC. It is translated as CASSPGTGSGETQYF.

This clone was detected only once. The rearrangement links TRBV9 to TRBJ2-7, with 8 bases aligning to TRBD1. Germline V CDR1 and CDR2: SGDLS, YYNGEE. This CDR3 has 14 residues. Trimming cost V 4 bases and J 0 bases; bases outside gene matches: 3. The CDR3 bases are TGTGCCAGCAGCCCGGGACAGGTCTCCTACGAGCAGTACTTC. It translates to CASSPGQVSYEQYF. Looking up the rest from reference TRBV9 and TRBJ2-7 gives the full variable domain: DSGVTQTPKHLITATGQRVTLRCSPRSGDLSVYWYQQSLDQGLQFLIQYYNGEERAKGNILERFSAQQFPDLHSELNLSSLELGDSALYFCASSPGQVSYEQYFGPGTRLTVT.

The chain uses TRBV11-3 and TRBJ1-1; D gene unclear. Germline V lookup: CDR1 SGHNT, CDR2 YENEEA. V was trimmed by 2 bases and J by 3 bases, leaving 7 bases between them. CDR3 size: 13 residues. CDR3 residues: CASSLSEYTEAFF. The CDR3 DNA reads TGTGCCAGCAGCTTAAGTGAGTACACTGAAGCTTTCTTT.

The CDR3 nucleotides read TGTGCCAGTTCTGGGGGGCCGACCTCCTATAATTCACCCCTCCACTTT. Translating gives CASSGGPTSYNSPLHF. V gene TRBV6-6 combines with J gene TRBJ1-6; perhaps TRBD1 as D (6 bases). V was clipped by 9 bases and J by 0 bases, with 15 bases between them. CDR3 length: 16 residues. The germline CDR1 and CDR2 sequences are MNHNY and SVGAGI (reference sequence).

The chain carries TRBV27 and TRBJ2-7, with TRBD2 matching over 7 bases. The CDR3 has 14 residues. Germline V gene lookup returns CDR1 MNHEY and CDR2 SMNVEV (reference sequence). V lost 6 bases to trimming and J lost 5 bases; unmatched junction nucleotides: 10. Here the CDR3 reads CASSSRTSFDEQYF. CDR3 DNA sequence: TGTGCCAGCAGCTCGCGGACTAGTTTTGACGAGCAGTACTTC.

This chain connects TRBV6-6 to TRBJ1-5; D is possibly TRBD1 (5 bases). V gave up 6 bases and J gave up 4 bases, with 16 bases separating them. From germline, CDR1 is MNHNY and CDR2 SVGAGI (reference sequence). This CDR3 region has 15 residues. The CDR3 protein is CASSGGRVENQPQHF. CDR3 in DNA: TGTGCCAGCAGCGGAGGCAGGGTTGAGAATCAGCCCCAGCATTTT.

V gene TRBV2 combines with J gene TRBJ2-6; D gene unclear. Germline CDR1 is SNHLY and CDR2 is FYNNEI. V was clipped by 4 bases and J by 5 bases, with 12 bases between them. The CDR3 consists of 15 residues. This CDR3 reads CASSAGTTRANVLTF. In nucleotides, the CDR3 is TGTGCCAGCAGTGCGGGTACCACTCGGGCCAACGTCCTGACTTTC.

The genes are TRBV7-9 and TRBJ1-6, with D maybe TRBD1 (6 bases). CDR3 length: 16 amino acids. Trimming removed 1 base at V and 5 bases at J, with 12 bases between. Germline CDR1 SEHNR, CDR2 FQNEAQ (reference sequence). DNA for the CDR3: TGTGCCAGCAGCTTAGGGGGGCAGGGGAATAATTCACCCCTCCACTTT. Translating it yields CASSLGGQGNNSPLHF.

V usage is TRBV7-2 and J usage is TRBJ2-5; no firm D call. V gave up 4 bases and J gave up 5 bases, with 14 bases separating them. This CDR3 is 14 amino acids long. CDR1 is SGHTA, CDR2 FQGNSA, per germline. The CDR3 spells CASSSNGNSETQYF. As DNA, the CDR3 is TGTGCCAGCAGCTCAAATGGCAATTCGGAGACCCAGTACTTC.

The chain combines TRBV11-3 with TRBJ2-2; D may match TRBD1 or TRBD2 (5 bases each). This CDR3 region has 14 residues. Trimming removed 4 bases from V and 4 bases from J, with 10 bases in between. CDR1 is SGHNT, CDR2 YENEEA, per germline. For the CDR3, the DNA is TGTGCCAGCAGCTCTCGGGACCGCACCGGGGAGCTGTTTTTT. Its protein product is CASSSRDRTGELFF.

The rearrangement links TRBV11-2 to TRBJ1-1; D remains ambiguous. This CDR3 region has 18 residues. The V end lost 0 bases, the J end lost 6 bases, and 23 bases lay between the germline ends. In germline, CDR1 is SGHAT, CDR2 FQNNGV. In DNA form, the CDR3 reads TGTGCCAGCAGCTTAGATCTTACGGTAGAGGACCTGCACTCTGAAGCTTTCTTT. It specifies CASSLDLTVEDLHSEAFF.

The chain couples TRBV6-5 to TRBJ1-1; tentative D call: TRBD1 (5 bases). Trimming pared 6 bases from V and 11 bases from J, leaving 16 bases between. The CDR3 has 12 residues. Germline assignment: CDR1 MNHEY and CDR2 SVGAGI. The CDR3 DNA is TGTGCCAGCAGAGACTGGGGGGATCAGGCTTTCTTT. This encodes CASRDWGDQAFF.

V usage is TRBV10-3 and J usage is TRBJ1-1, with D possibly being TRBD1 (6 bases). This CDR3 comprises 17 residues. V shed 0 bases and J shed 2 bases, with 16 bases lying between them. Germline CDR1 reads ENHRY; CDR2 reads SYGVKD. This CDR3 is CAISESNYAGDNTEAFF. CDR3 coding DNA: TGTGCCATCAGTGAGTCGAACTATGCAGGGGACAACACTGAAGCTTTCTTT.

CDR3 bases: TGTGCCAGCAGCGGCTCTCACGACCCGACAGGGGGCATCGGCAATGAGCAGTTCTTC. This encodes CASSGSHDPTGGIGNEQFF. The chain recombines TRBV6-4 with TRBJ2-1, with 10 bases aligning to TRBD1. Looked up from germline, CDR1 is MRHNA and CDR2 is SNTAGT. The CDR3 totals 19 residues. V lost 6 bases and J lost 6; bases outside the gene matches: 20.

This sequence joins TRBV11-3 and TRBJ2-1; possible D gene TRBD2, 6 bases. CDR3 length: 15 amino acids. CDR1 and CDR2 (germline): SGHNT, YENEEA. Trimming took off 5 bases at V and 4 bases at J, with 15 bases between the two ends. The CDR3 sequence is CASSLGLGRYNEQFF. CDR3 sequence (DNA): TGTGCCAGCAGCCTTGGACTGGGGAGGTACAATGAGCAGTTCTTC. Together with reference TRBV11-3 and TRBJ2-1, the CDR3 gives the full variable domain: EAGVVQSPRYKIIEKKQPVAFWCNPISGHNTLYWYLQNLGQGPELLIRYENEEAVDDSQLPKDRFSAERLKGVDSTLKIQPAELGDSAVYLCASSLGLGRYNEQFFGPGTRLTVL.

The chain recombines TRBV10-3 with TRBJ1-4, with 10 bases fitting TRBD1. Germline CDR1 and CDR2: ENHRY and SYGVKD. This CDR3 is 14 amino acids long. The V gene end was trimmed by 4 bases and the J gene end by 7 bases; junction bases not matched to a gene: 3. The CDR3 DNA is TGTGCCATCAGTGCAGGACAGGGGGGTGAAAAACTGTTTTTT. Translated: CAISAGQGGEKLFF.

In the case of this clone: This sample includes further DNA sequences coding for the same CDR3. The chain employs TRBV28 and TRBJ2-1, with TRBD1 identical over 9 bases. Looked up from germline, CDR1 is MDHEN and CDR2 is SYDVKM. There are 15 residues in the CDR3. V shed 4 bases and J 8 bases; nucleotides not matched to a gene: 9. The CDR3 DNA reads TGTGCCAGCAGTTCGTCCGGGACAGGGAGGGATGAGCAGTTCTTC. Amino acids: CASSSSGTGRDEQFF.

CDR3 sequence reads: CASSLDSLYGYTF. DNA of the CDR3: TGTGCCAGCAGTTTAGACAGCCTCTATGGCTACACCTTC. The V call is TRBV12-3 or TRBV12-4, the J call TRBJ1-2, with unresolved D. CDR3 length: 13 residues. The V and J ends lost 1 base and 4 bases respectively, with 7 bases between them.

V and J are TRBV30 and TRBJ2-3, with 8 bases aligning to TRBD1. The ends lost 4 bases at V and 4 bases at J; junction bases unmatched: 10. There are 15 residues in the CDR3. Per the germline V gene, CDR1 is GTSNPN and CDR2 is SVGIG (reference sequence). The CDR3 is CAWNLDRDWADTQYF. DNA of the CDR3: TGTGCCTGGAACCTGGACAGGGACTGGGCAGATACGCAGTATTTT.

The J gene is TRBJ1-5, the V gene TRBV5-6; D gene uncertain. Germline V gives CDR1 SGHDT, CDR2 YYEEEE. The CDR3 length is 15 residues. V was shortened by 4 bases and J by 0 bases, with 11 bases between the two germline ends. In DNA form, the CDR3 reads TGTGCCAGCAGCCGCCGACGATATAGCAATCAGCCCCAGCATTTT. This gives the protein CASSRRRYSNQPQHF.

The chain couples TRBV5-1 to TRBJ1-3; D remains ambiguous. The CDR3 contains 16 residues. Trimming stripped 0 bases from V and 4 bases from J, with 14 bases between. Germline CDR1 SGHRS, CDR2 YFSETQ. The CDR3 loop reads CASSLEWVRGGNTIYF. The DNA of the CDR3 is TGCGCCAGCAGCTTGGAATGGGTGAGAGGAGGAAACACCATATATTTT. The complete variable domain, with remaining parts taken from reference TRBV5-1 and TRBJ1-3, reads KAGVTQTPRYLIKTRGQQVTLSCSPISGHRSVSWYQQTPGQGLQFLFEYFSETQRNKGNFPGRFSGRQFSNSRSEMNVSTLELGDSALYLCASSLEWVRGGNTIYFGEGSWLTVV.